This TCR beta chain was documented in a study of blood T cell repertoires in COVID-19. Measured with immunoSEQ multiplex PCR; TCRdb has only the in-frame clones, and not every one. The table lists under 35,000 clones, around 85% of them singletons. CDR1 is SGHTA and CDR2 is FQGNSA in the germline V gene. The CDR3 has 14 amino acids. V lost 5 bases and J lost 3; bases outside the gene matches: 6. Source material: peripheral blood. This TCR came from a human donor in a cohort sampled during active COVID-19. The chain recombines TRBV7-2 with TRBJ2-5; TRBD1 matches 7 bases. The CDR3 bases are TGTGCCAGCAGCGCGACAGGGCCCGAAGAGACCCAGTACTTC. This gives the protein CASSATGPEETQYF.